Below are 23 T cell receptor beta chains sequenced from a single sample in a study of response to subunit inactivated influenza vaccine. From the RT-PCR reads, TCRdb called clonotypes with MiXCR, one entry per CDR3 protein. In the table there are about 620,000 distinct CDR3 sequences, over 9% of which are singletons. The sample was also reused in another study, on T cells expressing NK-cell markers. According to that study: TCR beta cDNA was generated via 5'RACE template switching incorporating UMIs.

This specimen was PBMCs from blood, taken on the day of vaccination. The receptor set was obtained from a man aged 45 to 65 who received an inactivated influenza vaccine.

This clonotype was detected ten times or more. DNA for the CDR3: TGTGCCAGCAGCCCGAGTCTAGCCAAAAACATTCAGTACTTC. This gives the protein CASSPSLAKNIQYF. This rearrangement joins TRBV7-2 to TRBJ2-4; D ambiguous. V was pared by 5 bases and J by 0 bases, with 8 bases between. From germline, CDR1 is SGHTA and CDR2 FQGNSA. The CDR3 runs to 14 residues. The full variable domain, rest sourced from reference TRBV7-2 and TRBJ2-4, is GAGVSQSPSNKVTEKGKDVELRCDPISGHTALYWYRQSLGQGLEFLIYFQGNSAPDKSGLPSDRFSAERTGGSVSTLTIQRTQQEDSAVYLCASSPSLAKNIQYFGAGTRLSVL.

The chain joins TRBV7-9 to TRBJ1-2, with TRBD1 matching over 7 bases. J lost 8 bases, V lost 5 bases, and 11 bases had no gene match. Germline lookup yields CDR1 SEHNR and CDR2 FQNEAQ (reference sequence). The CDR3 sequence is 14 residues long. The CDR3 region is CASSGWTGPGGYTF. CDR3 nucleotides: TGTGCCAGCAGCGGCTGGACAGGACCTGGGGGCTACACCTTC. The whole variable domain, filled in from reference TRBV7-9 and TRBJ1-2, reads DTGVSQNPRHKITKRGQNVTFRCDPISEHNRLYWYRQTLGQGPEFLTYFQNEAQLEKSRLLSDRFSAERPKGSFSTLEIQRTEQGDSAMYLCASSGWTGPGGYTFGSGTRLTVV.

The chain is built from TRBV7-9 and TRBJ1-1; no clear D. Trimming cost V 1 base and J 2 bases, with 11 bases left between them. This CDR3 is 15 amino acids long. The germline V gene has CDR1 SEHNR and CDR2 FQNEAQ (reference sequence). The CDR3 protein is CASSLVQNFNTEAFF. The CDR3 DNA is TGTGCCAGCAGCTTAGTACAAAACTTTAACACTGAAGCTTTCTTT. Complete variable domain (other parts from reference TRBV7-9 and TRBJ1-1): DTGVSQNPRHKITKRGQNVTFRCDPISEHNRLYWYRQTLGQGPEFLTYFQNEAQLEKSRLLSDRFSAERPKGSFSTLEIQRTEQGDSAMYLCASSLVQNFNTEAFFGQGTRLTVV.

The CDR3 sequence is CASSYSSGQGGYEQYF. CDR3 sequence (DNA): TGTGCCAGCAGTTACTCTTCCGGACAGGGGGGATACGAGCAGTACTTC. The chain couples TRBV6-5 to TRBJ2-7; 10 bases match TRBD1. Trimming at V came to 0 bases and at J to 4 bases, leaving 6 bases not matched to a gene. This CDR3 comprises 16 residues. Looked up from germline, CDR1 is MNHEY and CDR2 is SVGAGI.

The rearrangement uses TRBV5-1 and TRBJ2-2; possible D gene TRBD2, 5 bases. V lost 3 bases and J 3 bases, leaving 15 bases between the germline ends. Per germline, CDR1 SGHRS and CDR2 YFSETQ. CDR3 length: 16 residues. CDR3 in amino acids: CASSSGARRDTGELFF. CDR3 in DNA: TGCGCCAGCAGCTCGGGCGCGCGGCGGGACACCGGGGAGCTGTTTTTT. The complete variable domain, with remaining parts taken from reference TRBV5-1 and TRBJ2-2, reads KAGVTQTPRYLIKTRGQQVTLSCSPISGHRSVSWYQQTPGQGLQFLFEYFSETQRNKGNFPGRFSGRQFSNSRSEMNVSTLELGDSALYLCASSSGARRDTGELFFGEGSRLTVL.

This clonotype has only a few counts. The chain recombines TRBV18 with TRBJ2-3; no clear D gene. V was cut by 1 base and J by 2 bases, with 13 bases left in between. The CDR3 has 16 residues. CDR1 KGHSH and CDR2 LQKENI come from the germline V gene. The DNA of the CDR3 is TGTGCCAGCTCACCACTCCAGGAGAGATACACAGATACGCAGTATTTT. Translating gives CASSPLQERYTDTQYF.

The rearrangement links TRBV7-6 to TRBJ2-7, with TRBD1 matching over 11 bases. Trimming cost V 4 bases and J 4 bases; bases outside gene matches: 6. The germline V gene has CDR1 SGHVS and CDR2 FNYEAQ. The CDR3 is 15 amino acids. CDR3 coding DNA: TGTGCCAGCAGCTCGCGGACAGGGGGCGGGTACGAGCAGTACTTC. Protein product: CASSSRTGGGYEQYF.

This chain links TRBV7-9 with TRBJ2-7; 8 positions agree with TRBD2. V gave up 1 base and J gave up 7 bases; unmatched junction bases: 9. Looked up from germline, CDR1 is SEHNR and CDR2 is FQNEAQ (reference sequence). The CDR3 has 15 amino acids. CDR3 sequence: CASSLVDGRAGEQYF. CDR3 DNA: TGTGCCAGCAGCTTAGTTGACGGGAGGGCCGGAGAGCAGTACTTC.

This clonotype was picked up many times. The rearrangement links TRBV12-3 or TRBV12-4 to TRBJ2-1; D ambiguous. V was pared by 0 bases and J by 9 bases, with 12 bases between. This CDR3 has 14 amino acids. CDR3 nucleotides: TGTGCCAGCAGTTTAGCGCGCGACTCCAGTGAGCAGTTCTTC. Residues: CASSLARDSSEQFF.

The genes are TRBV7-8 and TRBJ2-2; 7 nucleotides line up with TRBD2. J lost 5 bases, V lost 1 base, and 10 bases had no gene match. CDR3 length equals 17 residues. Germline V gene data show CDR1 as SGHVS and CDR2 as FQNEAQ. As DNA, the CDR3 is TGTGCCAGCAGCTTAGTCTCTCAGCCTAGCGGAACCGGGGAGCTGTTTTTT. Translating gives CASSLVSQPSGTGELFF. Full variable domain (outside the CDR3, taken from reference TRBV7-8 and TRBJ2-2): GAGVSQSPRYKVAKRGQDVALRCDPISGHVSLFWYQQALGQGPEFLTYFQNEAQLDKSGLPSDRFFAERPEGSVSTLKIQRTQQEDSAVYLCASSLVSQPSGTGELFFGEGSRLTVL.

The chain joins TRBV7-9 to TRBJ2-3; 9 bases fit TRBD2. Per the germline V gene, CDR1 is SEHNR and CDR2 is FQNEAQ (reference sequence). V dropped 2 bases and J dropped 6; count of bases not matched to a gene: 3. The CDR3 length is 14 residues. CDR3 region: CASSLLAGYDTQYF. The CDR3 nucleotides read TGTGCCAGCAGCTTACTAGCGGGGTACGATACGCAGTATTTT.

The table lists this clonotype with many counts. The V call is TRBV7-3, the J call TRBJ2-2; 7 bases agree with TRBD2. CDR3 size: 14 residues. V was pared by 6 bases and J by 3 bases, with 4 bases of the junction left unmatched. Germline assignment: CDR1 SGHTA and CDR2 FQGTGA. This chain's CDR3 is CASRPSGDTGELFF. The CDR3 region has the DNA TGTGCCAGCAGACCTAGCGGCGACACCGGGGAGCTGTTTTTT. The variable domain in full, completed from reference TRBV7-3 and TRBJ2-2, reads GAGVSQTPSNKVTEKGKYVELRCDPISGHTALYWYRQSLGQGPEFLIYFQGTGAADDSGLPNDRFFAVRPEGSVSTLKIQRTERGDSAVYLCASRPSGDTGELFFGEGSRLTVL.

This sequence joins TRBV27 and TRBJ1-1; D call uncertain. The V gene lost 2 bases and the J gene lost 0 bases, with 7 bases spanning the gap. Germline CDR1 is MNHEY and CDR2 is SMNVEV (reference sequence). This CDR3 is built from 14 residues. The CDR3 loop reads CASSLTDLNTEAFF. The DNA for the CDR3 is TGTGCCAGCAGTTTAACTGATTTGAACACTGAAGCTTTCTTT.

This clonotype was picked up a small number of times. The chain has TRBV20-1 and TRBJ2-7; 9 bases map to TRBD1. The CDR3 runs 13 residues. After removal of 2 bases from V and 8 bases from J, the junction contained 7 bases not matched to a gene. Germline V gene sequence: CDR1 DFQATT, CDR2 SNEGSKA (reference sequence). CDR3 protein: CSARHVTGGKQYF. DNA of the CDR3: TGCAGTGCTAGACATGTGACAGGGGGGAAGCAGTACTTC.

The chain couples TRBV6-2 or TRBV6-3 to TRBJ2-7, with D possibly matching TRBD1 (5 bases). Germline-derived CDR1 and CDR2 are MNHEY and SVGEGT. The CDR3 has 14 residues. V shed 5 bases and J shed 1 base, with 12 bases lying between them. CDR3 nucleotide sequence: TGTGCCAGCAGTGATGGACACCGGTCCTACGAGCAGTACTTC. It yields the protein CASSDGHRSYEQYF.

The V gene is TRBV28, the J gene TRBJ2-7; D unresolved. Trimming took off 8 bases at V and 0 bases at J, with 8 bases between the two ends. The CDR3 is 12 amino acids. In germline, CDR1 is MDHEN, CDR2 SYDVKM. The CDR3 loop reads CASLSFSYEQYF. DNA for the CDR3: TGTGCCAGCCTGAGTTTCTCCTACGAGCAGTACTTC.

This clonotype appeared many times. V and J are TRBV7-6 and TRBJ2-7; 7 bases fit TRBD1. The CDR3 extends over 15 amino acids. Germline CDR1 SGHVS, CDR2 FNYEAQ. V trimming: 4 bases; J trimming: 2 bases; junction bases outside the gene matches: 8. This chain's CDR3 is CASSSRDRGAYEQYF. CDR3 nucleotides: TGTGCCAGCAGCTCAAGGGACAGAGGAGCCTACGAGCAGTACTTC.

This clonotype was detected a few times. Here the CDR3 DNA reads TGCGCCAGCAGCCCGGCTACTAGCTCTTGGGAGACCCAGTACTTC. This sequence encodes CASSPATSSWETQYF. J is TRBJ2-5 and V is TRBV5-1, with D perhaps matching TRBD2 (6 bases). Germline V gene sequence: CDR1 SGHRS, CDR2 YFSETQ. CDR3 length: 15 amino acids. V was cut by 4 bases and J by 5 bases, with 18 bases left in between. The full variable domain, rest sourced from reference TRBV5-1 and TRBJ2-5, is KAGVTQTPRYLIKTRGQQVTLSCSPISGHRSVSWYQQTPGQGLQFLFEYFSETQRNKGNFPGRFSGRQFSNSRSEMNVSTLELGDSALYLCASSPATSSWETQYFGPGTRLLVL.

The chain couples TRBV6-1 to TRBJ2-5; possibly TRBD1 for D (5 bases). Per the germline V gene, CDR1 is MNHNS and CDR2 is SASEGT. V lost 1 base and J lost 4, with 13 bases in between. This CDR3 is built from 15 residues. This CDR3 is CASSEEGQVRETQYF. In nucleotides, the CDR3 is TGTGCCAGCAGTGAAGAGGGGCAAGTTCGAGAGACCCAGTACTTC.

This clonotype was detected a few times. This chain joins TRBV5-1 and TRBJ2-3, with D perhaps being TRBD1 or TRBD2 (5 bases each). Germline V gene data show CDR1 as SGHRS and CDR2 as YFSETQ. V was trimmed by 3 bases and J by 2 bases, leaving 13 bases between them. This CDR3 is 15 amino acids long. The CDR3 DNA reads TGCGCCAGCAGCTGGGACGACGGCTTCACAGATACGCAGTATTTT. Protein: CASSWDDGFTDTQYF.

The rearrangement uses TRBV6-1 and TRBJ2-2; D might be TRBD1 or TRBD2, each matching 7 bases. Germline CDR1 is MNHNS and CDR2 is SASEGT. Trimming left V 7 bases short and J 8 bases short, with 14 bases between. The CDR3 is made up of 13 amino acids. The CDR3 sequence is CASTQGGFGELFF. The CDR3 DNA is TGTGCCAGCACCCAGGGGGGGTTTGGGGAGCTGTTTTTT.

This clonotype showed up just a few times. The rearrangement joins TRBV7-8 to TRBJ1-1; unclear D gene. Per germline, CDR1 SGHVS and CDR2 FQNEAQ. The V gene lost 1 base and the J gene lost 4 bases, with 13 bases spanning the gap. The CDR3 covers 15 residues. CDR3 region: CASSLGKGDGTEAFF. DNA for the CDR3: TGTGCCAGCAGCTTAGGAAAGGGCGATGGCACTGAAGCTTTCTTT.

CDR3 sequence (DNA): TGTGCCAGCAGTTGGACTAGCGGGAGGGCCATGGATACGCAGTATTTT. This translates into CASSWTSGRAMDTQYF. This chain links TRBV12-3 or TRBV12-4 with TRBJ2-3; 15 nucleotides line up with TRBD2. The CDR3 spans 16 residues. With 4 bases clipped from V and 6 bases from J, the junction kept 5 bases outside the gene matches.